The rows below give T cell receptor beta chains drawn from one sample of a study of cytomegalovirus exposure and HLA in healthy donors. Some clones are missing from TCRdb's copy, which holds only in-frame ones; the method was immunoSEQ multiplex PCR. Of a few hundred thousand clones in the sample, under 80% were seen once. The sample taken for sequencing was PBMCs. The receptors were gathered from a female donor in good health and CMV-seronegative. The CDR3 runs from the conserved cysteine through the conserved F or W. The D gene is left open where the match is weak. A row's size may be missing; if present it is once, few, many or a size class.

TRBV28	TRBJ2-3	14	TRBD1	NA	CASSSRGPTHTQYF	TGTGCCAGCAGTTCCAGGGGGCCTACCCATACGCAGTATTTT
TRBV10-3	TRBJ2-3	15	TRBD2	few	CAISTGTSGPDTQYF	TGTGCCATCAGTACCGGGACTAGCGGGCCGGATACGCAGTATTTT
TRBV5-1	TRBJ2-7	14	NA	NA	CASSLDTRPGEQYF	TGCGCCAGCAGCTTGGACACTAGGCCTGGGGAGCAGTACTTC
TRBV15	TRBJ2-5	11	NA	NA	CATSTSGTQYF	TGTGCCACCAGCACTTCCGGGACCCAGTACTTC
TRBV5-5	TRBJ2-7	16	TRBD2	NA	CASSLFDSGSSYEQYF	TGTGCCAGCAGCTTGTTCGATAGCGGGAGCTCCTACGAGCAGTACTTC
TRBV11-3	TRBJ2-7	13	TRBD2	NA	CASSLLAGYEQYF	TGTGCCAGCAGCCTACTAGCGGGCTACGAGCAGTACTTC
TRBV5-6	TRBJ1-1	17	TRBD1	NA	CASSSSGTGYMNTEAFF	TGTGCCAGCAGCTCCTCCGGGACAGGGTACATGAACACTGAAGCTTTCTTT
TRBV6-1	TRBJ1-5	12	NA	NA	CASRRGGQPQHF	TGTGCCAGCAGGCGGGGGGGCCAGCCCCAGCATTTT
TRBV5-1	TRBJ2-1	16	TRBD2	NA	CASSFYGGSSYNEQFF	TGCGCCAGCAGCTTTTACGGCGGGAGCTCCTACAATGAGCAGTTCTTC
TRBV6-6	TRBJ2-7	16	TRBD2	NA	CASSYSRAGFTYEQYF	TGTGCCAGCAGTTACTCCCGAGCGGGATTCACCTACGAGCAGTACTTC
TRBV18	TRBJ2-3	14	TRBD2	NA	CASHPGLATDTQYF	TGTGCCAGCCACCCGGGACTAGCAACAGATACGCAGTATTTT
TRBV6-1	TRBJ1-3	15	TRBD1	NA	CASKQGQDFRNTIYF	TGTGCCAGCAAACAGGGACAGGATTTTCGAAACACCATATATTTT
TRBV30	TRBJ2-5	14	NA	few	CAWSVETRKETQYF	TGTGCCTGGAGTGTAGAGACTAGAAAGGAGACCCAGTACTTC
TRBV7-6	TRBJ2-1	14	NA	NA	CASSLEEGYNEQFF	TGTGCCAGCAGCTTAGAAGAGGGCTACAATGAGCAGTTCTTC
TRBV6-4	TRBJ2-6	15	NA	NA	CASSDSYSGANVLTF	TGTGCCAGCAGTGACTCGTATTCGGGGGCCAACGTCCTGACTTTC
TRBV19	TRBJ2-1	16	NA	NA	CASSIRRGSSYNEQFF	TGTGCCAGTAGTATTCGTCGAGGCTCCTCCTACAATGAGCAGTTCTTC
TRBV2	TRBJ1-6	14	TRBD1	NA	CASSPQGYNSPLHF	TGTGCCAGCAGTCCACAGGGGTATAATTCACCCCTCCACTTT
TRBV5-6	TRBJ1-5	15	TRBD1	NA	CASRYWDSRNQPQHF	TGTGCCAGCAGGTACTGGGACAGTAGGAATCAGCCCCAGCATTTT
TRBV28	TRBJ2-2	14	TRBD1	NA	CASSGQGINGELFF	TGTGCCAGCAGTGGACAGGGTATTAACGGGGAGCTGTTTTTT
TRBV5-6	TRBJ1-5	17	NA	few	CASSLDRARGGNQPQHF	TGTGCCAGCAGCTTGGACAGGGCCCGAGGGGGCAATCAGCCCCAGCATTTT
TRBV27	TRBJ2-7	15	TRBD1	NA	CASSWERTGGYEQYF	TGTGCCAGCAGTTGGGAACGGACAGGGGGCTACGAGCAGTACTTC
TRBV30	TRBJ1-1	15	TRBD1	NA	CAWRALGRGDTEAFF	TGTGCCTGGAGAGCTTTGGGCAGGGGGGATACTGAAGCTTTCTTT
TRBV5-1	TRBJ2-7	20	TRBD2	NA	CASSPRGLVVAGAVDYEQYF	TGCGCCAGCAGCCCAAGGGGACTAGTGGTAGCGGGAGCTGTTGACTACGAGCAGTACTTC
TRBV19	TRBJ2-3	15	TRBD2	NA	CASSIRREGTDTQYF	TGTGCCAGTAGTATTCGGCGGGAGGGCACAGATACGCAGTATTTT
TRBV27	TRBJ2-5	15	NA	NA	CASRQGLTQGGTQYF	TGTGCCAGCAGACAGGGTCTTACCCAAGGAGGGACCCAGTACTTC
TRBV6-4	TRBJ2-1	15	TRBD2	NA	CASGEAGLAMDEQFF	TGTGCCAGCGGTGAGGCGGGACTAGCTATGGATGAGCAGTTCTTC
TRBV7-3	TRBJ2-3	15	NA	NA	CASSQIRGSTDTQYF	TGTGCCAGCAGTCAGATCAGGGGCTCCACAGATACGCAGTATTTT
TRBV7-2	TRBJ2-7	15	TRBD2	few	CASSRGLAGTSEQYF	TGTGCCAGCAGTCGGGGACTAGCGGGTACTTCCGAGCAGTACTTC
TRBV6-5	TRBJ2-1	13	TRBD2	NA	CASRTSGYNEQFF	TGTGCCAGCAGGACTAGCGGATACAATGAGCAGTTCTTC
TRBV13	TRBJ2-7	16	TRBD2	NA	CASSLVGTSGTTKQYF	TGTGCCAGCAGCTTAGTCGGGACTAGCGGGACTACGAAGCAGTACTTC
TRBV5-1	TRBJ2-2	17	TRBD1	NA	CASSPLRSDRVTGELFF	TGCGCCAGCAGCCCTCTACGCAGCGACAGGGTGACCGGGGAGCTGTTTTTT
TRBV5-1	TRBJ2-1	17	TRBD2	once	CASSLEAGRKVYNEQFF	TGCGCCAGCAGCTTGGAAGCGGGAAGGAAGGTCTACAATGAGCAGTTCTTC
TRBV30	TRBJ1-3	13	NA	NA	CAWSRVSGNTIYF	TGTGCCTGGAGTCGAGTATCTGGAAACACCATATATTTT
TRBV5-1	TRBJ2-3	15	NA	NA	CASSFGQNPTDTQYF	TGCGCCAGCAGCTTCGGACAGAATCCCACAGATACGCAGTATTTT
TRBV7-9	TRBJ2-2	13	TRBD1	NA	CASRQGASGELFF	TGTGCCAGCAGGCAGGGGGCTTCCGGGGAGCTGTTTTTT
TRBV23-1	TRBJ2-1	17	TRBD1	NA	CASSPPTGTGKDNEQFF	TGCGCCAGCAGTCCCCCCACCGGGACAGGGAAAGACAATGAGCAGTTCTTC
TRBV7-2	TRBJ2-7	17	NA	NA	CASSLGVLAGPSYEQYF	TGTGCCAGCAGCTTAGGGGTGCTGGCGGGGCCTTCCTACGAGCAGTACTTC
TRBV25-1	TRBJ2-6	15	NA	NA	CASSVGGDGANVLTF	TGTGCCAGCAGTGTGGGGGGAGATGGGGCCAACGTCCTGACTTTC
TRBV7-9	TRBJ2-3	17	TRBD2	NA	CASSSPPGLASPDTQYF	TGTGCCAGCAGCTCCCCCCCGGGACTAGCCTCGCCAGATACGCAGTATTTT
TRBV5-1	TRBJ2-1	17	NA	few	CASSIAGLYNSYNEQFF	TGCGCCAGCAGTATCGCGGGGCTCTACAACTCCTACAATGAGCAGTTCTTC
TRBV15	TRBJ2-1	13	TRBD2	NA	CATTSGSYNEQFF	TGTGCCACTACTAGCGGGTCCTACAATGAGCAGTTCTTC
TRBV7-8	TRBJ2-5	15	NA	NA	CASRNRLGERETQYF	TGTGCCAGCAGAAATCGACTAGGAGAGAGGGAGACCCAGTACTTC
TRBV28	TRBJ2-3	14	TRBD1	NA	CATEPGQGTDTQYF	TGTGCCACCGAACCGGGACAGGGAACAGATACGCAGTATTTT
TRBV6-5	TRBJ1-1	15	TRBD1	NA	CASTRGRTGGTEAFF	TGTGCCAGCACCCGAGGGAGGACAGGAGGGACTGAAGCTTTCTTT
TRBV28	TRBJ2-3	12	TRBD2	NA	CASGGRTDTQYF	TGTGCCAGCGGCGGGAGGACAGATACGCAGTATTTT
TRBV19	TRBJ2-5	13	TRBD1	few	CASSYRGGGTQYF	TGTGCCAGTAGTTACAGGGGTGGGGGGACCCAGTACTTC
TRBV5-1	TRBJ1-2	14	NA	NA	CASSTEPNTYGYTF	TGCGCCAGCAGCACCGAACCCAACACCTATGGCTACACCTTC
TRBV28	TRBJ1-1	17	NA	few	CASSFLIPGRGGTEAFF	TGTGCCAGCAGTTTCCTAATCCCAGGGAGGGGGGGCACTGAAGCTTTCTTT
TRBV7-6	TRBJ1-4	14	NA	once	CASSLGGAEGKLFF	TGTGCCAGCAGCCTGGGGGGGGCCGAAGGGAAACTGTTTTTT
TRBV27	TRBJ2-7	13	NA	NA	CASSLSQGYEQYF	TGTGCCAGCAGTTTATCCCAGGGCTACGAGCAGTACTTC
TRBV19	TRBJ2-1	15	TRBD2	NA	CASSISLAVYNEQFF	TGTGCCAGTAGTATTTCCCTAGCGGTGTACAATGAGCAGTTCTTC
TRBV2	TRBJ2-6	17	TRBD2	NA	CASSALAGGSGANVLTF	TGTGCCAGCAGTGCCCTAGCGGGGGGCTCTGGGGCCAACGTCCTGACTTTC
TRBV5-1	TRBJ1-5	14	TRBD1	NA	CASSSGQGNQPQHF	TGCGCCAGCAGCTCTGGACAGGGGAATCAGCCCCAGCATTTT
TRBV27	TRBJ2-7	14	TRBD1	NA	CASGRQGIRYEQYF	TGTGCCAGCGGAAGACAGGGGATAAGGTACGAGCAGTACTTC
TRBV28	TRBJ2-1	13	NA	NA	CASSFSGLGEQFF	TGTGCCAGCAGTTTCTCAGGGTTGGGTGAGCAGTTCTTC